This T cell receptor (beta chain) was sequenced during a study of T cell changes during pregnancy in multiple sclerosis. V was pared by 4 bases and J by 1 base, with 8 bases of the junction left unmatched. The CDR3 extends over 15 amino acids. CDR1 is SGHTS and CDR2 is YDEGEE in the germline V gene. Using immunoSEQ multiplex PCR, the repertoire was profiled, and TCRdb retains in-frame clones only, with some absent. The data show about 25,000 clones, with roughly 86% seen just once and 10% to 15% held by the top ten. Here the sequenced sample was CD8+ T cells from peripheral blood mononuclear cells, taken in the first trimester of pregnancy. The source of this sequence is a female donor in good health, enrolled as a control in a pregnancy study. V gene TRBV5-8 combines with J gene TRBJ2-7, with TRBD1 identical over 7 bases. The CDR3 sequence: CASSHDREDSYEQYF. The CDR3 bases are TGTGCCAGCAGCCACGACAGGGAAGATTCCTACGAGCAGTACTTC.